This TCR beta chain came from a study of T cell responses to AZD1222 COVID-19 vaccine. The data were produced by immunoSEQ multiplex PCR, yet TCRdb's version contains in-frame clones alone and is incomplete. This table holds 90,000 to 130,000 clones, roughly 87% found once. The CDR3 runs to 15 residues. V lost 3 bases to trimming and J lost 3 bases, with 15 bases between them. CDR1 LGHDT and CDR2 YNNKEL come from the germline V gene (reference sequence). This specimen consisted of peripheral blood, obtained on day 0 of MenACWY control vaccination. This sequence was found in an adult in good health. The genes are TRBV3-1 (or the pseudogene TRBV3-2) and TRBJ2-7; D is perhaps TRBD2 (6 bases). The CDR3 protein is CASSHVTGTFYEQYF. The CDR3, as DNA: TGTGCCAGCAGCCACGTAACCGGGACTTTCTACGAGCAGTACTTC.